The source of this TCR beta chain is a study of identical twins. This clonotype was counted only a few times. TCRdb passed the 5' RACE reads through MiXCR, listing each CDR3 protein once. The sample yields 450,000 or so distinct CDR3 sequences, 14% seen once. These data were also reused for a study on yellow fever vaccine responses in identical twins.

The origin of this receptor is a young woman in good health. The sequencing input was CD4+ T cells sorted from blood.

CDR3 nucleotides: TGTGCCAGCAGCCCTGGGACTATCCTCTACGAGCAGTACTTC. Translated, it gives CASSPGTILYEQYF. The chain is built from TRBV11-2 and TRBJ2-7; 7 positions match TRBD2. Germline CDR1 and CDR2: SGHAT and FQNNGV. This CDR3 has 14 residues. V shed 5 bases, J shed 3 bases, and the junction held 7 bases outside the gene matches.